Detailed here is one T cell receptor (beta chain). Clones were read by immunoSEQ multiplex PCR, and TCRdb kept only the in-frame ones, dropping some. The sample includes tens of thousands of clones, 70% to 90% seen only once; the top ten take 2.4%. This specimen comes from a study of blood T cell repertoires in COVID-19. Whole-study context: COVID-19 samples from acute and convalescent phases originated in the United States, Italy and Spain.

The source is a human donor in a cohort sampled during active COVID-19. Material for sequencing was peripheral blood.

DNA for the CDR3: TGTGCCAGCAGCAAATGGCGACGGAGGGTGATTTTTCCTAATGAAAAACTGTTTTTT. It encodes CASSKWRRRVIFPNEKLFF. V gene TRBV21-1 combines with J gene TRBJ1-4. TRBV21-1 is a pseudogene locus. The CDR3 is 19 residues long.